Sequencing of this TCR beta chain was carried out in a study of T cell repertoires in cytomegalovirus infection. Study findings and constraints: Public TCR beta family frequency separated CMV-and-HLA carriers, including in an independent cohort.

From the reads, TCRdb called clonotypes with MiXCR, one entry per CDR3 protein. The data hold roughly 320,000 distinct CDR3 sequences, with 9.6% observed a single time. This clonotype came up many times. Its specificity is unknown. Germline V gene sequence: CDR1 MDHEN, CDR2 SYDVKM. There are 14 residues in the CDR3. Trimming shortened V by 8 bases and J by 0 bases, and 13 bases separated the two germline ends. The V gene is TRBV28, the J gene TRBJ1-2; perhaps TRBD1 as D (6 bases). Sequencing used PBMCs. This clonotype originated in a human donor in good health (CMV status not recorded). Some clones in this sample may be carry-over from other donors' samples. The DNA for the CDR3 is TGTGCCAGCGCAAGGGACATCTCTAACTATGGCTACACCTTC. Amino acid sequence: CASARDISNYGYTF.